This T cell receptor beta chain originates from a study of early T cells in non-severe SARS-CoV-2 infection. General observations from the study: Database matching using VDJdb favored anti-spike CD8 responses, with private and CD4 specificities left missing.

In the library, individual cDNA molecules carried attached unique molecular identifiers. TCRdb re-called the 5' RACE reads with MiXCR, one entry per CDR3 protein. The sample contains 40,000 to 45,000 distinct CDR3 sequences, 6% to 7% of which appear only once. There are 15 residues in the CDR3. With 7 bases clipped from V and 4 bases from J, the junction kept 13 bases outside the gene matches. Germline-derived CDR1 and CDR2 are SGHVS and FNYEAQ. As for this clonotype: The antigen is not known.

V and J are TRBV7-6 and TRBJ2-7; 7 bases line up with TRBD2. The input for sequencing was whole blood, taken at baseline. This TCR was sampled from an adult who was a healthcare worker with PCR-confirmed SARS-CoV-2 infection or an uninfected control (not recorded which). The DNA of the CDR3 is TGTGCCAGCACCTCGCTGGGGGGGGGAGTATACGAGCAGTACTTC. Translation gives CASTSLGGGVYEQYF.